This T cell receptor (beta chain) was obtained from a study of T cell repertoires in cytomegalovirus infection. The V and J ends lost 6 bases and 2 bases, in that order; junction bases with no gene match: 6. Germline V gene sequence: CDR1 SGHTA, CDR2 FQGTGA. The CDR3 consists of 14 residues. Many counts were recorded for this clonotype. TCRdb reprocessed the reads with MiXCR, giving one entry per CDR3 protein. Of about 97,000 distinct CDR3 sequences listed, about 17% were seen once; the top ten hold more than 7%. The sample comprised PBMCs. The V and J genes are TRBV7-3 and TRBJ1-1; TRBD1 matches at 7 bases. This clonotype was obtained from a human donor in good health (CMV status not recorded). Some clones in this sample may be carry-over from other donors' samples. CDR3 protein: CASSLGTVNTEAFF. DNA of the CDR3: TGTGCCAGCAGTTTAGGGACAGTAAACACTGAAGCTTTCTTT.